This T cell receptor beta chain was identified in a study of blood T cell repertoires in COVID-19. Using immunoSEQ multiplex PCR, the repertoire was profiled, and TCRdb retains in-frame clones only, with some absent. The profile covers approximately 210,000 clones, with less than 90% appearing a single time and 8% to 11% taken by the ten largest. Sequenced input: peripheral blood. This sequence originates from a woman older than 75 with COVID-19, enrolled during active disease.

The CDR3 loop is CASTIQENEQFF. For the CDR3, the DNA is TGTGCCAGCACCATCCAGGAAAATGAGCAGTTCTTC. This rearrangement joins TRBV12-3 or TRBV12-4 to TRBJ2-1; no definite D call. V lost 7 bases to trimming and J lost 7 bases, with 11 bases between them. The CDR3 is 12 residues long.